Reported below is one TCR beta chain. What it binds is unknown. Germline trimming cut 1 base from V and 1 base from J; bases unmatched to any gene: 2. The CDR3 sequence is 15 residues long. The germline V gene encodes CDR1 KGHSH and CDR2 LQKENI. These data belong to a study of shared clonotypes between healthy human individuals. The overall study: Each donor had three CD4 naive, three CD4 memory, two CD8 naive and one CD8 memory plate.

Study-wide points: Among several donors, roughly 5.5% of naive CD4 clonotypes were found in common.

Assay: immunoSEQ multiplex PCR; the TCRdb copy retains only in-frame clones and omits some. Altogether under 600,000 clones are present, approximately 97% being singletons, with the ten largest covering 0.057%. The J gene is TRBJ2-5, the V gene TRBV18, with TRBD1 matching 8 bases. The clonotype was recovered from a woman under 40 in good health. Sequenced sample: naive CD4+ T cells sorted from blood. The subset was: CD45RA+ positively selected. CDR3 bases: TGTGCCAGCTCACCACGAGGGACAGGCCAAGAGACCCAGTACTTC. Amino acid sequence: CASSPRGTGQETQYF. Variable domain in full (rest from reference TRBV18 and TRBJ2-5): NAGVMQNPRHLVRRRGQEARLRCSPMKGHSHVYWYRQLPEEGLKFMVYLQKENIIDESGMPKERFSAEFPKEGPSILRIQQVVRGDSAAYFCASSPRGTGQETQYFGPGTRLLVL.